Included here is one T cell receptor (beta chain) sequence, with context. Its specificity is not known. The data originate from a study of cytomegalovirus exposure and HLA in healthy donors. Study observations and caveats: First-cohort TCR clusters tended to co-occur in the 120 or so validation repertoires, a later analysis found. Cytomegalovirus association was assigned to about 150 TCR beta chains.

Assay: immunoSEQ multiplex PCR; the TCRdb copy retains only in-frame clones and omits some. The repertoire holds 250,000 to 350,000 clones, with 80% to 90% as singletons. This CDR3 is 17 amino acids long. Trimming shortened V by 5 bases and J by 4 bases, and 22 bases separated the two germline ends. Per germline, CDR1 MDHEN and CDR2 SYDVKM. The chain carries TRBV28 and TRBJ2-3, with D possibly being TRBD2 (5 bases). The sequence came from a woman under 30 in good health and CMV-seronegative. The sample was PBMCs. Here the CDR3 reads CASSPRSSLSLADTQYF. For the CDR3, the DNA is TGTGCCAGCAGTCCGCGATCTAGCCTTTCTTTGGCAGATACGCAGTATTTT.